These T cell receptor beta chains were read from a single sample in a study of cytomegalovirus exposure and HLA in healthy donors. Sequencing was performed with immunoSEQ multiplex PCR; in TCRdb, only in-frame clones are kept and a portion is missing. Recorded for this sample: over 100,000 clones. The sequenced material came from PBMCs. These receptors were collected from a man between 18 and 29 years old in good health and CMV-seronegative. Both conserved end residues are part of each CDR3. Fields, in order: J gene, V gene, CDR3 protein.

TRBJ1-2 TRBV6-4 CASRPSGGSYGYTF
TRBJ2-2 TRBV6-5 CASSPSLNTGELFF
TRBJ2-7 TRBV7-9 CASSLAHPGLAVSYEQYF
TRBJ2-2 TRBV10-3 CAISVSLAGDTGELFF
TRBJ2-7 TRBV5-6 CASSLSGGTYEQYF
TRBJ2-1 TRBV5-6 CASSLLDYSGEQFF
TRBJ1-1 TRBV7-3 CASSLGAGSTEAFF
TRBJ2-5 TRBV7-2 CASSPPGLAGGKQTQYF
TRBJ1-1 TRBV29-1 CSVGGGQGPAEAFF
TRBJ1-1 TRBV11-2 CASSADRGSEAFF
TRBJ1-4 TRBV7-9 CASSSNTGDGDEKLFF
TRBJ2-5 TRBV10-3 CATRPNGVETQYF
TRBJ1-2 TRBV4-3 CASSQNRGNYGYTF
TRBJ2-1 TRBV7-9 CASSFPARTGHNEQFF
TRBJ2-5 TRBV27 CASSSHRNQETQYF
TRBJ1-5 TRBV9 CASSVAGLQPQHF
TRBJ2-7 TRBV5-4 CASSLIAQRNEQYF
TRBJ2-7 TRBV4-3 CASSQFRVVGTKYF
TRBJ2-3 TRBV29-1 CSAGQGAPDTQYF
TRBJ1-2 TRBV9 CASSVGQVGYGYTF
TRBJ2-2 TRBV5-1 CASPKPGHPNTGELFF
TRBJ2-7 TRBV4-3 CASSQDYATSGYEQYF
TRBJ2-7 TRBV28 CASSLLSGGGYEQYF
TRBJ1-5 TRBV2 CASSDSGFNQPQHF
TRBJ1-5 TRBV6-1 CASRGQGGQPQHF
TRBJ1-4 TRBV5-6 CASSLEALTEKLFF
TRBJ1-4 TRBV27 CASSKTVNEKLFF
TRBJ1-2 TRBV6-5 CASSYSVTPANYGYTF
TRBJ1-2 TRBV9 CVSSGKQGYNYGYTF
TRBJ1-4 TRBV6-5 CASKGTVSEKLFF
TRBJ1-4 TRBV14 CASSLKRVIEKLFF
TRBJ2-5 TRBV7-2 CASSHAGGQEETQYF
TRBJ2-2 TRBV19 CASSIGRGLAGVGELFF
TRBJ2-7 TRBV19 CASRPSWTGAHEQYF
TRBJ2-5 TRBV5-5 CASSFWGQGERETQYF
TRBJ1-6 TRBV6-5 CASSTVEWNSPLHF